This T cell receptor (beta chain) came from a study of blood T cell repertoires in COVID-19. As for the study in general: In each case, the material was cDNA or gDNA derived from T cells, B-cell-depleted T cells, or PBMCs.

This CDR3 has 11 residues. Germline V gene data show CDR1 as GTSNPN and CDR2 as SVGIG (reference sequence). Original processing notes: By means of reference gene primer amplification, nucleated cell counts were estimated. Sequenced by immunoSEQ multiplex PCR; TCRdb stores in-frame clones only, minus some. The V and J calls and clone size come from that table; D and trimming were worked out from the DNA. Of about 260,000 clones detected, roughly 80% appear once; the ten largest clones hold 4% to 4.5%. This receptor was taken from a man in his 60s with acute or convalescent COVID-19. The sequenced sample was peripheral blood. V gene TRBV30 combines with J gene TRBJ1-2; TRBD1 might be the D (5 bases). In DNA, the CDR3 is TGTGCATGGGGGGGAGACTATGGCTACACCTTC. It yields the protein CAWGGDYGYTF.